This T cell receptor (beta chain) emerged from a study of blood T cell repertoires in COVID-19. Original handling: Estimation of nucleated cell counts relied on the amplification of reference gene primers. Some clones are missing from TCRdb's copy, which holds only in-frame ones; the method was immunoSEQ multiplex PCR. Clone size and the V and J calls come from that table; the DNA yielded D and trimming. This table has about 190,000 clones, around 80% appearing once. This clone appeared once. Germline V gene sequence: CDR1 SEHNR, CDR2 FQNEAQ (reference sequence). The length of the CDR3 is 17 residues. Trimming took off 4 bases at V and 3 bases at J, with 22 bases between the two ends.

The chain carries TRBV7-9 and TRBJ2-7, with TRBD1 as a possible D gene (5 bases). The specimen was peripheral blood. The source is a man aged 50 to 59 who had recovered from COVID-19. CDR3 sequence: CASSSVRAQGRVYEQYF. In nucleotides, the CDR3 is TGTGCCAGCAGCTCAGTGCGAGCGCAGGGCAGGGTCTACGAGCAGTACTTC.